Listed below are T cell receptor beta chains from one sample, sequenced in a study of T cell responses to AZD1222 COVID-19 vaccine. Profiling relied on immunoSEQ multiplex PCR, and the TCRdb table lists in-frame clones only, not all of them. The repertoire has over 150,000 clones, more than 85% of them found once; the top ten carry 3% to 4%. The material sequenced was peripheral blood, taken 28 days after the second AZD1222 dose. These TCRs come from an adult who received the AZD1222 COVID-19 vaccine. The CDR3 runs from the conserved cysteine through the conserved F or W. The D gene is left open where the match is weak. Part of the rows lack a size; the others show once, few, many or a class for expanded clones.

j_call clone_size v_call d_call cdr3_nt cdr3_aa
TRBJ2-5 . TRBV6-5 TRBD1 TGTGCCAGCAGAAGACAGGGCCAAGAGACCCAGTACTTC CASRRQGQETQYF
TRBJ2-5 . TRBV28 TRBD2 TGTGCCAGCAGTTCTCGGACTAGCGGGACTCGTCAAGAGACCCAGTACTTC CASSSRTSGTRQETQYF
TRBJ1-2 once TRBV28 TRBD1 TGTGCCAGCAGTCTGACAGGGGAGGGCTATGGCTACACCTTC CASSLTGEGYGYTF
TRBJ2-3 . TRBV28 TRBD2 TGTGCCAGCGGTACTAGCGGGAGGGCCGGGGATACGCAGTATTTT CASGTSGRAGDTQYF
TRBJ2-5 . TRBV11-2 . TGTGCCAGCAGCTTTTTGCTCGGGACCCAGTACTTC CASSFLLGTQYF
TRBJ1-1 . TRBV10-3 . TGTGCCATCAGTGTTGGGGTCTACACTGAAACTTTCTTT CAISVGVYTETFF
TRBJ2-5 . TRBV28 . TGTGCCAGCACCACCACGGGCGGGATCCAAGAGACCCAGTACTTC CASTTTGGIQETQYF
TRBJ2-3 . TRBV11-2 TRBD2 TGTGCCAGCAGCTCGATCAGGACTAGCGGGAGTAGGTCAGATACGCAGTATTTT CASSSIRTSGSRSDTQYF
TRBJ2-7 once TRBV2 TRBD2 TGTGCCAGCAGGCTAGCGGGAGGGTTATCCTACGAGCAGTACTTC CASRLAGGLSYEQYF
TRBJ1-2 . TRBV5-1 TRBD1 TGCGCCAGCAGCTTCGACAGGGCAAGCTACACCTTC CASSFDRASYTF
TRBJ2-3 . TRBV27 . TGTGCCAGCAGTTTGGGTCCGGTCTGGCAGTATTTT CASSLGPVWQYF
TRBJ2-5 . TRBV29-1 . TGCAGCGTTGAGGAAACACCCATTTGGGAGACCCAGTACTTC CSVEETPIWETQYF
TRBJ2-2 . TRBV19 . TGTGCCAGTTGGGGGGCAGGGCGCACCGGGGAGCTGTTTTTT CASWGAGRTGELFF
TRBJ1-1 . TRBV11-3 TRBD1 TGTGCCAGCAGCGCCGCGGACAGGGGGCACACTGAAGCTTTCTTT CASSAADRGHTEAFF
TRBJ2-3 . TRBV5-1 . TGCGCCAGCAGCTTGAATTCCCCCTCTAGCACAGATACGCAGTATTTT CASSLNSPSSTDTQYF
TRBJ1-5 . TRBV19 . TGTGCCAGTAGTACTACTGGGAGCAATCAGCCCCAGCATTTT CASSTTGSNQPQHF
TRBJ2-2 . TRBV28 . TGTGCCAGCAGTTTGAGGCAGGGATACACCGGGGAGCTGTTTTTT CASSLRQGYTGELFF
TRBJ2-1 . TRBV9 TRBD2 TGTGCCAGCAGCGTAGGGACTAGCGCTTCTAGCTCCTACAATGAGCAGTTCTTC CASSVGTSASSSYNEQFF
TRBJ2-1 . TRBV9 TRBD2 TGTGCCAGCAGCGTAGCTAGCGGGAGGGCCGGAAATGAGCAGTTCTTC CASSVASGRAGNEQFF
TRBJ2-7 few TRBV4-1 TRBD2 TGCGCCAGCAGCCAAGATGGGAGGGGACGAAACGAGCAGTACTTC CASSQDGRGRNEQYF
TRBJ2-2 . TRBV6-4 . TGTGCCAGCAGTCCGGGGCTGGCAAACACCGGGGAGCTGTTTTTT CASSPGLANTGELFF
TRBJ1-1 . TRBV5-1 . TGCGCCAGCAGCCCCCCAGACCAGAACACTGAAGCTTTCTTT CASSPPDQNTEAFF
TRBJ2-1 once TRBV27 TRBD2 TGTGCCAGCAGTCCAAGCGGGAGTGTCTACAATGAGCAGTTCTTC CASSPSGSVYNEQFF
TRBJ1-2 . TRBV11-3 . TGTGCCAGCAGCCCCGACCAGGGGTCCTATGGCTACACCTTC CASSPDQGSYGYTF
TRBJ2-2 . TRBV11-2 . TGTGCCAGCAGCTTAGATGCAGGGCCCGGGGAGCTGTTTTTT CASSLDAGPGELFF
TRBJ2-7 . TRBV27 TRBD1 TGTGCCAGCAGTTTGACGGGACAGGGGGCTCTGGAGCAGTACTTC CASSLTGQGALEQYF
TRBJ2-5 . TRBV5-1 . TGCGCCAGCAGCCTCGAGCCTCTTGAGACCCAGTACTTC CASSLEPLETQYF
TRBJ1-3 . TRBV6-1 TRBD1 TGTGCCAGCAGTGAAGGGGTGGACAGGGCTTACTTT CASSEGVDRAYF
TRBJ2-3 . TRBV7-3 . TGTGCCAGCAGCTTGGAAGCCTCTGGCACAGATACGCAGTATTTT CASSLEASGTDTQYF
TRBJ2-7 . TRBV29-1 TRBD2 TGCAGCGTCAAACTAGCGGGAGTCGAGCAGTACTTC CSVKLAGVEQYF
TRBJ1-2 . TRBV3-1/TRBV3-2 . TGTGCCAGCAGCCAATTCCGGAGGGGCAGCTTCTATGGCTACACCTTC CASSQFRRGSFYGYTF
TRBJ1-1 . TRBV18 . TGTGCCAGCTCACCAAAGGAGAACACTGAAGCTTTCTTT CASSPKENTEAFF
TRBJ2-7 . TRBV27 . TGTGCCAGCACCTCCCGCAGCGGCAGGGGTTTTACTATGTACGAGCAGTACTTC CASTSRSGRGFTMYEQYF
TRBJ1-3 . TRBV2 . TGTGCCAGCAGTGACGTGGCAGACGGAGGAAACACCATATATTTT CASSDVADGGNTIYF
TRBJ2-1 . TRBV5-8 TRBD2 TGTGCCAGCAGCTTGGGGACTAGCGGGAGTAATGAGCAGTTCTTC CASSLGTSGSNEQFF
TRBJ1-1 . TRBV30 TRBD1 TGTGCCTGGCGCCAGGGGGGCACTGAAGCTTTCTTT CAWRQGGTEAFF
TRBJ2-6 . TRBV11-2 TRBD2 TGTGCCAGCAGCTTAGTTCCGGCGGGAGGGGCCCTATTTGCCAACGTCCTGACTTTC CASSLVPAGGALFANVLTF
TRBJ2-5 few TRBV10-3 . TGTGCCATCAGTCCGCCGGGGCAGAGAGGGGTGGGCCAGTACTTC CAISPPGQRGVGQYF